This is a list of T cell receptor beta chains from one sample in a study of control samples from healthy donors and cancer patients. Produced via immunoSEQ multiplex PCR; TCRdb's table is partial and in-frame only. Of tens of thousands of clones listed, about four fifths were seen once; the top ten hold approximately 38%. Sequencing input: PBMCs. The origin of the receptors is a man between 65 and 85 years old with lung cancer. The CDR3 runs from the conserved cysteine through the conserved F or W.

>TRBJ2-2|TRBV3-1/TRBV3-2
CASSVRGGLAYTGELFF
>TRBJ1-2|TRBV6-5
CASSYLLGPYGYTF
>TRBJ1-5|TRBV7-9
CASSSETAGNQPQHF
>TRBJ1-1|TRBV28
CASSLWDLNTEAFF
>TRBJ2-7|TRBV11-2
CASHNRGAGEQYF
>TRBJ1-6|TRBV5-1
CASSGTVGRTNNSPLHF
>TRBJ2-2|TRBV24-1
CATSDFLGRGGAGELFF
>TRBJ1-1|TRBV10-3
CAIKVGGGESAEAFF
>TRBJ2-7|TRBV27
CASSSGLLGYEQYF
>TRBJ2-2|TRBV7-3
CASSMQPGTTLGGGELFF
>TRBJ1-1|TRBV6-2/TRBV6-3
CASSRDRPLIKGTEAFF
>TRBJ1-2|TRBV27
CASSSQTGMYYGYTF
>TRBJ1-5|TRBV11-2
CASSQGQSFNQPQHF
>TRBJ2-2|TRBV2
CASNRDRGTGELFF
>TRBJ2-2|TRBV7-3
CASSSRQGAETGELFF
>TRBJ2-5|TRBV9
CASSSGLAGGPETQYF
>TRBJ2-7|TRBV7-9
CASSLKSNSYEQYF
>TRBJ1-4|TRBV6-5
CASREGINEKLFF
>TRBJ1-6|TRBV7-9
CASSAGPGGNSPLHF
>TRBJ1-2|TRBV28
CASSLLSGGRDGYTF
>TRBJ2-5|TRBV24-1
CATSGPSETQYF
>TRBJ2-7|TRBV29-1
CSVDSGILDEQYF
>TRBJ2-7|TRBV15
CATSREPYEQYF
>TRBJ1-4|TRBV4-1
CASSLYRGGGEKLFF
>TRBJ1-5|TRBV7-2
CASSLGQVSNQPQHF
>TRBJ2-2|TRBV9
CASSAQPGTGNTGELFF
>TRBJ2-7|TRBV30
CAWKRGAPMDEQYF
>TRBJ1-1|TRBV30
CAWTLQANTEAFF
>TRBJ1-1|TRBV4-3
CASSQVSGRGEAFF